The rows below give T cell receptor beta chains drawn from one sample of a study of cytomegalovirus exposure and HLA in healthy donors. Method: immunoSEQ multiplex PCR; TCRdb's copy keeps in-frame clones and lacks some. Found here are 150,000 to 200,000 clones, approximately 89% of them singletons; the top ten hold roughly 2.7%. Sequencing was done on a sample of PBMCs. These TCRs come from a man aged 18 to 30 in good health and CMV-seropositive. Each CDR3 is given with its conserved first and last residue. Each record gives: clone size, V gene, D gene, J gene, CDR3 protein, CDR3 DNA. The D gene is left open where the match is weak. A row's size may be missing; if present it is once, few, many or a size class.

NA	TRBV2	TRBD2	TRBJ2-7	CASILSGSYEQYF	TGTGCCAGCATCTTAAGCGGGAGCTACGAGCAGTACTTC
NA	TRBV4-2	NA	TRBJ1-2	CASSPYGHDDYGYTF	TGTGCCAGCAGCCCATATGGACATGATGACTATGGCTACACCTTC
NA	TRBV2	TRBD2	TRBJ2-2	CASRGLAGSTGELFF	TGTGCCAGCAGAGGACTAGCGGGGTCCACCGGGGAGCTGTTTTTT
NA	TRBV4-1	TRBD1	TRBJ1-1	CASSHRGPTEAFF	TGCGCCAGCAGTCACAGGGGCCCCACTGAAGCTTTCTTT
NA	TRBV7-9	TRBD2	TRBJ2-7	CASSPWGGSLSYEQYF	TGTGCCAGCAGCCCATGGGGCGGGAGTCTTTCCTACGAGCAGTACTTC
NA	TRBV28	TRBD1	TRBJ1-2	CASFGTGTYGYTF	TGTGCCAGCTTTGGGACAGGGACCTATGGCTACACCTTC
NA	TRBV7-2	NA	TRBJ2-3	CASSLVYTDTQYF	TGTGCCAGCAGCTTAGTTTACACAGATACGCAGTATTTT
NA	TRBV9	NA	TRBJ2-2	CASSVGYSGELFF	TGTGCCAGCAGCGTAGGCTATAGCGGGGAGCTGTTTTTT
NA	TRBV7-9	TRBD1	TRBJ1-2	CASSLVLTDRGRNYGYTF	TGTGCCAGCAGCTTAGTTCTTACGGACAGGGGGCGCAACTATGGCTACACCTTC
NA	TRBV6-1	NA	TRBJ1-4	CASSEIITANEKLFF	TGTGCCAGCAGTGAAATAATAACAGCTAATGAAAAACTGTTTTTT
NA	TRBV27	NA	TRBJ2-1	CASSPSGTGRNEQFF	TGTGCCAGCAGTCCGAGCGGAACGGGTCGCAATGAGCAGTTCTTC
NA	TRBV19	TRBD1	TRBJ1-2	CATSTGTYGYTF	TGTGCCACCTCGACAGGGACATATGGCTACACCTTC
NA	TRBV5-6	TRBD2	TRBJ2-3	CASSGGVGLTDTQYF	TGTGCCAGCAGCGGGGGGGTGGGGCTAACAGATACGCAGTATTTT
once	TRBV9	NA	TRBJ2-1	CASSVGVSFSYNEQFF	TGTGCCAGCAGCGTAGGTGTGAGTTTCTCCTACAATGAGCAGTTCTTC
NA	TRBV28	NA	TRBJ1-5	CASRGALRNQPQHF	TGTGCCAGCCGGGGTGCTCTTCGCAATCAGCCCCAGCATTTT
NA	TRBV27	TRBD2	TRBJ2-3	CASSSSGGAADTQYF	TGTGCCAGCAGTTCTAGCGGGGGGGCGGCGGATACGCAGTATTTT
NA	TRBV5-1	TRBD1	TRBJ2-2	CASSLTARGTGELFF	TGCGCCAGCAGCTTGACGGCCAGGGGGACCGGGGAGCTGTTTTTT
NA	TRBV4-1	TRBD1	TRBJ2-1	CASSQEDRGYNEQFF	TGCGCCAGCAGCCAAGAGGACAGGGGATACAATGAGCAGTTCTTC
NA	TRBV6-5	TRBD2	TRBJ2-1	CASRASGRAEQFF	TGTGCCAGCAGGGCTAGCGGGAGAGCTGAGCAGTTCTTC
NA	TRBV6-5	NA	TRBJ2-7	CASSYSASYEQYF	TGTGCCAGCAGTTACAGCGCCTCCTACGAGCAGTACTTC
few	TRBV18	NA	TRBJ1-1	CASSPRQDTPEAFF	TGTGCCAGCTCACCAAGGCAGGACACTCCTGAAGCTTTCTTT
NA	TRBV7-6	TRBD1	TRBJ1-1	CASSLGDRGLEELAFF	TGTGCCAGCAGCCTGGGGGACAGGGGGCTCGAGGAGTTGGCTTTCTTT
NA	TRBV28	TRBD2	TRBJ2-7	CASGDPGLGPHEQYF	TGTGCCAGCGGCGATCCGGGACTAGGTCCCCACGAGCAGTACTTC
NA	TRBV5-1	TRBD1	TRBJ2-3	CASSPGQGFTDTQYF	TGCGCCAGCAGCCCAGGACAGGGGTTTACAGATACGCAGTATTTT
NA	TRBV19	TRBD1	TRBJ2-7	CASSVGTGGHEQYF	TGTGCCAGTAGTGTCGGGACAGGGGGCCACGAGCAGTACTTC
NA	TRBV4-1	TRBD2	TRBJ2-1	CASSPRTSWQQFF	TGCGCCAGCAGCCCCCGGACTAGTTGGCAGCAGTTCTTC
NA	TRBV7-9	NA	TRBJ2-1	CASSFERSSYNEQFF	TGTGCCAGCAGCTTTGAGCGGAGCTCCTACAATGAGCAGTTCTTC
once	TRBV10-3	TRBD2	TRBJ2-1	CATLTGGNEQFF	TGTGCCACTCTCACGGGGGGCAATGAGCAGTTCTTC
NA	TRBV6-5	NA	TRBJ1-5	CASSYKARNQPQHF	TGTGCCAGCAGTTACAAGGCCAGGAATCAGCCCCAGCATTTT
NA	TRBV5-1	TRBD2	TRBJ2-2	CASSPLGPSGIGELFF	TGCGCCAGCAGCCCCTTGGGACCTAGCGGGATCGGGGAGCTGTTTTTT
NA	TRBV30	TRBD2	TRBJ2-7	CAFLRGDGYEQYF	TGTGCCTTTTTACGGGGGGACGGCTACGAGCAGTACTTC
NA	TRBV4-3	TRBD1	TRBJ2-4	CASSQPGQGKNIQYF	TGCGCCAGCAGCCAACCGGGACAGGGAAAAAACATTCAGTACTTC
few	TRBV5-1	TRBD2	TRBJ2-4	CASSLTSGGASGDIQYF	TGCGCCAGCAGCCTAACTAGCGGGGGGGCCTCGGGAGACATTCAGTACTTC
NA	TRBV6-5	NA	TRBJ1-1	CASSPHMNTEAFF	TGTGCCAGCAGTCCCCACATGAACACTGAAGCTTTCTTT
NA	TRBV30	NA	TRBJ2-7	CAWSMASYEQYF	TGTGCCTGGAGTATGGCTTCCTACGAGCAGTACTTC
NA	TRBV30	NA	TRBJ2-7	CAWSVPLLQGSYEQYF	TGTGCCTGGAGTGTACCCCTTTTGCAGGGGTCCTACGAGCAGTACTTC
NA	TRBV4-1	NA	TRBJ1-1	CASSSRLGGRVAFF	TGCGCCAGCAGCTCCCGCCTGGGGGGTCGGGTAGCTTTCTTT
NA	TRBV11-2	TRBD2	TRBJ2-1	CVSAIAGGLEQFF	TGTGTGTCGGCGATAGCGGGAGGGCTTGAGCAGTTCTTC
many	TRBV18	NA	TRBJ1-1	CASLRGSEEAFF	TGTGCCAGCCTTAGGGGGTCAGAAGAAGCTTTCTTT
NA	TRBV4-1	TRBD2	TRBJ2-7	CASSQTPSGHYEQYF	TGCGCCAGCAGCCAGACGCCTAGCGGCCACTACGAGCAGTACTTC
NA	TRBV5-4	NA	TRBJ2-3	CASSFNSPGEDTQYF	TGTGCCAGCAGCTTTAATTCTCCGGGAGAGGATACGCAGTATTTT
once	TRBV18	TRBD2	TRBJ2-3	CASSPPGGGRTDTQYF	TGTGCCAGCTCACCCCCGGGGGGGGGCCGCACAGATACGCAGTATTTT
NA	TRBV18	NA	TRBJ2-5	CASSPRVGRGETQYF	TGTGCCAGCTCACCACGGGTAGGGAGAGGAGAGACCCAGTACTTC
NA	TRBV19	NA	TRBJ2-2	CASSPQGGGELFF	TGTGCCAGTAGTCCTCAGGGTGGCGGGGAGCTGTTTTTT
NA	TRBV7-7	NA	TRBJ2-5	CASSLSPPPANSETQYF	TGTGCTAGCAGCTTATCTCCCCCCCCGGCCAACAGCGAGACCCAGTACTTC
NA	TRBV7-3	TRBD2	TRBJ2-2	CASSFTSGTGELFF	TGTGCCAGCAGCTTTACTAGCGGCACCGGGGAGCTGTTTTTT
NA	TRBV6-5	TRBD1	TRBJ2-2	CASARGTADTGELFF	TGTGCCAGCGCGAGGGGGACAGCAGACACCGGGGAGCTGTTTTTT